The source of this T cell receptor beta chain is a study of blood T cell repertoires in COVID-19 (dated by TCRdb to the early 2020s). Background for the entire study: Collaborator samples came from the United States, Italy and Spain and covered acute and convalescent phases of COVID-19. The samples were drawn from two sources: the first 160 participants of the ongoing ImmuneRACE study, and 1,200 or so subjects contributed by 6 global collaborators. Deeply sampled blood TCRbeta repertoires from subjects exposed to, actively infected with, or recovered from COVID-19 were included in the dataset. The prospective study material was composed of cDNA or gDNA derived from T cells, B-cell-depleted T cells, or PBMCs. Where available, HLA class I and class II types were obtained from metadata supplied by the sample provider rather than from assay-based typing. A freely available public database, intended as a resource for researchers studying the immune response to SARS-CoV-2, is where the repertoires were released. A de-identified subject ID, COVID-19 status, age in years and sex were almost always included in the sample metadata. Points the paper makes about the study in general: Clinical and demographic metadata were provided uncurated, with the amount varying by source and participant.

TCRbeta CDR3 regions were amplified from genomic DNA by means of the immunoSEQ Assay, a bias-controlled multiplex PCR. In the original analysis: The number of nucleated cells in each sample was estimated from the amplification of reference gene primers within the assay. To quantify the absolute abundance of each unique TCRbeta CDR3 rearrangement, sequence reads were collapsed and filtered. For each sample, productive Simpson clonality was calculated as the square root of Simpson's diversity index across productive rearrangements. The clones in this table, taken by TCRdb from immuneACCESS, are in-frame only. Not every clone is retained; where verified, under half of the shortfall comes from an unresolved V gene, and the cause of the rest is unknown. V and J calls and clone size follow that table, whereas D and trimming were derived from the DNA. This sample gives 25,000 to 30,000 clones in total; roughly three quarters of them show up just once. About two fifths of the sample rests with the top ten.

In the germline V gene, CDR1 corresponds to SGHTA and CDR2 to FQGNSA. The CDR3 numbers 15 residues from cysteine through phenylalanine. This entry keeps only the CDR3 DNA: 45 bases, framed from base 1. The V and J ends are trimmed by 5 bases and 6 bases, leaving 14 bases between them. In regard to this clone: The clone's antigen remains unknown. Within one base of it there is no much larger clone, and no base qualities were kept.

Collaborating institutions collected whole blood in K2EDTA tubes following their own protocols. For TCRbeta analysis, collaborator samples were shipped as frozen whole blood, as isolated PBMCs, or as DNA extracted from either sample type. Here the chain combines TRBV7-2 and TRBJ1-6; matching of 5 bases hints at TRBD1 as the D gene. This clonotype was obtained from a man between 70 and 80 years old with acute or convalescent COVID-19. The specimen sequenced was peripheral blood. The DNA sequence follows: TGTGCCAGCAGCCCAACCCAGGGCCCTAATTCACCCCTCCACTTT. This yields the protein CASSPTQGPNSPLHF.